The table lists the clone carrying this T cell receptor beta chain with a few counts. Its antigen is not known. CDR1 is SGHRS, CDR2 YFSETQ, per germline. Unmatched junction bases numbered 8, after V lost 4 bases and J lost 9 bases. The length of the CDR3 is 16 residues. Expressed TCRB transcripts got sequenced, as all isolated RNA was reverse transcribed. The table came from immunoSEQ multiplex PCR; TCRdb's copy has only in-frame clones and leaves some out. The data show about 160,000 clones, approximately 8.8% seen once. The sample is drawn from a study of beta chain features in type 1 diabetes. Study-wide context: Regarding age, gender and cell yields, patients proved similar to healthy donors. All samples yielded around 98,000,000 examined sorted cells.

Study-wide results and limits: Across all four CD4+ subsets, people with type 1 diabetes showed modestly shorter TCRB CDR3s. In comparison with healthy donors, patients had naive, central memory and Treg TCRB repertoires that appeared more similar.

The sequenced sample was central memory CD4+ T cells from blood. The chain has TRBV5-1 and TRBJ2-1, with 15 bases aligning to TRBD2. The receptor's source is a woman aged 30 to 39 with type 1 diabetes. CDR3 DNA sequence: TGCGCCAGCAGCCAGACTCCGGGACTAGCGGGAGGTGAGCAGTTCTTC. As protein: CASSQTPGLAGGEQFF.